The 24 T cell receptor beta chains listed next were all sequenced from one sample in a study of post-analysis software for immune sequencing data. Study-wide points: Patients used about 5 TRBV segments, including TRBV5-6, TRBV5-1 and TRBV20-1, more often than controls.

Antigens of these TCRs are unknown. cDNA libraries of TCR beta carried unique molecular identifiers. TCRdb reanalysed the PCR reads using MiXCR and keeps one entry per CDR3 protein. The sample contains some 190,000 distinct CDR3 sequences, roughly 28% of which appear only once. The material sequenced was blood. The receptors shown here come from a girl aged 2 to 17 with multiple sclerosis.

Only a few counts were recorded for this clonotype. V gene TRBV13 combines with J gene TRBJ2-1, with 11 bases that match TRBD2. Looked up from germline, CDR1 is PRHDT and CDR2 is FYEKMQ (reference sequence). The CDR3 length is 14 residues. The V segment lost 5 bases and the J segment 7 bases; nucleotides outside the gene matches: 4. This CDR3 reads CASSLSGGANEQFF. The CDR3 nucleotides are TGTGCCAGCAGCCTTAGCGGGGGGGCAAATGAGCAGTTCTTC.

In regard to this clonotype: This may stem from a read error, because a much larger clone lies one nucleotide away. The rearrangement links TRBV9 to TRBJ2-3; D is ambiguous. Trimming cost V 3 bases and J 10 bases, with 15 bases left between them. CDR3 length: 13 residues. CDR1 and CDR2 from the germline V gene are SGDLS and YYNGEE. DNA for the CDR3: TGTGCCAGCAGCGCCCGACTGAGTGGGGCGCAGTATTTT. As protein: CASSARLSGAQYF.

This clonotype appeared many times. J is TRBJ2-1 and V is TRBV5-1; D uncertain. Trimming removed 2 bases from V and 0 bases from J, with 6 bases in between. The germline V gene has CDR1 SGHRS and CDR2 YFSETQ. This CDR3 comprises 14 residues. The CDR3 sequence: CASSLSVSYNEQFF. CDR3 coding DNA: TGCGCCAGCAGCTTAAGCGTCTCCTACAATGAGCAGTTCTTC.

In its sample, this clonotype was seen many times. The chain is built from TRBV6-6 and TRBJ1-2; 9 bases map to TRBD1. Germline V gene lookup returns CDR1 MNHNY and CDR2 SVGAGI (reference sequence). Trimming cost V 5 bases and J 1 base; bases outside gene matches: 8. This CDR3 comprises 16 residues. Here the CDR3 reads CASSNRDRDFNYGYTF. The CDR3 DNA is TGTGCCAGCAGTAACCGGGACAGGGATTTTAACTATGGCTACACCTTC.

With respect to this clonotype: Sequence at one end of the junction differs from germline and may be a read error. The chain joins TRBV5-6 to TRBJ2-7; no reliable D call. Looked up from germline, CDR1 is SGHDT and CDR2 is YYEEEE. CDR3 size: 13 residues. The CDR3: CTSSYGPSYEQYF. The CDR3 coding sequence is TGTACCAGCAGCTACGGGCCCTCCTACGAGCAGTACTTC.

This clonotype appeared many times. This rearrangement joins TRBV12-3 or TRBV12-4 to TRBJ2-7; no reliable D call. V was clipped by 2 bases and J by 4 bases, with 6 bases between them. CDR3 length equals 12 residues. The CDR3: CASSLLGYEQYF. The CDR3 DNA sequence: TGTGCCAGCAGTTTATTGGGGTACGAGCAGTACTTC.

With respect to this clonotype: A read error may be the cause here, since a much bigger clone is one base away. The chain links TRBV7-2 to TRBJ2-6, with TRBD1 matching over 9 bases. CDR3 length equals 16 residues. The germline gives CDR1 SGHTA, CDR2 FQGNSA. The DNA of the CDR3 is TGTGCCAGCAGCCCGGGACAGGGTTCTGGGGCCGACGTCCTGACTTTC. This sequence encodes CASSPGQGSGADVLTF. Using reference TRBV7-2 and TRBJ2-6 for the parts outside the CDR3, the full variable domain is GAGVSQSPSNKVTEKGKDVELRCDPISGHTALYWYRQSLGQGLEFLIYFQGNSAPDKSGLPSDRFSAERTGGSVSTLTIQRTQQEDSAVYLCASSPGQGSGADVLTFGAGSRLTVL.

In this sample, this clonotype turned up a few times. J is TRBJ1-1 and V is TRBV6-5; D uncertain. Germline assignment: CDR1 MNHEY and CDR2 SVGAGI. Between the trimmed V and J ends, which lost 5 bases and 1 base, there was a span of 8 bases. The CDR3 consists of 13 residues. CDR3 DNA sequence: TGTGCCAGCAGTCCCCGGAAGAACACTGAAGCTTTCTTT. This sequence encodes CASSPRKNTEAFF.

The sample holds many counts of this clonotype. CDR3 nucleotide sequence: TGTGCCAGCAGCTTGGGCGGAGAAGGGCCCTACGAGCAGTACTTC. Protein product: CASSLGGEGPYEQYF. The rearrangement uses TRBV5-6 and TRBJ2-7; D unresolved. The CDR3 is 15 residues long. The V gene's germline CDR1 is SGHDT and CDR2 YYEEEE. Trimming stripped 0 bases from V and 2 bases from J, with 12 bases between.

Concerning this clonotype itself: A much larger clone differs by one base, so this may be a read error. The chain employs TRBV6-1 and TRBJ2-3, with D possibly matching TRBD2 (6 bases). The germline V gene encodes CDR1 MNHNS and CDR2 SASEGT. The CDR3 has 15 amino acids. The CDR3: CTSTTGLMDPDTQYF. CDR3 coding DNA: TGTACCAGCACCACGGGACTCATGGACCCAGATACGCAGTATTTT.

This clonotype was recorded many times. The V and J genes are TRBV7-9 and TRBJ1-4; D ambiguous. The CDR3 is 15 residues long. V was trimmed by 5 bases and J by 7 bases, leaving 17 bases between them. Germline CDR1 reads SEHNR; CDR2 reads FQNEAQ (reference sequence). As DNA, the CDR3 is TGTGCCAGCAGCCCAAGTCACGGTCAGACTGAAAAACTGTTTTTT. It is translated as CASSPSHGQTEKLFF. Together with reference TRBV7-9 and TRBJ1-4, the CDR3 gives the full variable domain: DTGVSQNPRHKITKRGQNVTFRCDPISEHNRLYWYRQTLGQGPEFLTYFQNEAQLEKSRLLSDRFSAERPKGSFSTLEIQRTEQGDSAMYLCASSPSHGQTEKLFFGSGTQLSVL.

V and J are TRBV10-2 and TRBJ1-5; D unclear. The CDR3 loop spans 15 amino acids. CDR1 WSHSY and CDR2 SAAADI come from the germline V gene. Trimming took off 6 bases at V and 1 base at J, with 13 bases between the two ends. CDR3 sequence: CASRWDGSSNQPQHF. The CDR3 coding sequence is TGCGCCAGCAGGTGGGATGGATCGAGCAATCAGCCCCAGCATTTT.

Turning to this clonotype: One base away lies a much larger clone, so this may be a sequencing read error. The V gene is TRBV10-3, the J gene TRBJ2-7; 9 nucleotides match TRBD2. Germline values: CDR1 ENHRY, CDR2 SYGVKD. The CDR3 spans 17 residues. The V segment lost 0 bases and the J segment 7 bases; nucleotides outside the gene matches: 13. The CDR3: CAISESSRLAELNEQYF. In DNA form, the CDR3 reads TGTGCCATCAGTGAGTCGAGCAGACTAGCGGAGTTGAATGAGCAGTACTTC.

This clonotype was detected ten times or more. The genes are TRBV12-3 or TRBV12-4 and TRBJ2-1; a weak D match, TRBD1 (5 bases). The germline V and J ends were trimmed by 8 bases and 0 bases, with 8 bases remaining between them. The CDR3 has 13 amino acids. CDR3: CASGDSSYNEQFF. CDR3 bases: TGTGCCAGCGGAGACAGCTCCTACAATGAGCAGTTCTTC.

Comment on this clonotype: A much larger clone sits a single nucleotide away, making a read error possible. The chain links TRBV20-1 to TRBJ2-1; weak D call: TRBD2 (6 bases). This CDR3 region has 15 residues. Germline V gene data show CDR1 as DFQATT and CDR2 as SNEGSKA (reference sequence). CDR3 in DNA: TGCGGTGCTCAGCCCTGGACGGGGGACGAGAATGAGCAGTTCTTC. Amino acid sequence: CGAQPWTGDENEQFF.

The chain links TRBV30 to TRBJ2-1; D uncertain. Germline loops: CDR1 GTSNPN, CDR2 SVGIG (reference sequence). The V gene lost 0 bases and the J gene lost 9 bases, with 12 bases spanning the gap. The CDR3 totals 13 residues. The CDR3 sequence is CAWSVNLYGEQFF. CDR3 sequence (DNA): TGTGCCTGGAGTGTTAACCTGTACGGTGAGCAGTTCTTC.

This clonotype was found a few times. V gene TRBV5-1 combines with J gene TRBJ2-5; D may match TRBD1 or TRBD2 (6 bases each). Deletions cut 5 bases from V and 5 bases from J, with 19 bases between. The CDR3 length is 15 residues. Per germline, CDR1 SGHRS and CDR2 YFSETQ. DNA for the CDR3: TGCGCCAGCAGTTCGACGGTCGGGGGCCGGGAGACCCAGTACTTC. Amino acids: CASSSTVGGRETQYF.

Of note for this clonotype: One end of the junction fails to match germline, which may point to a read error. The J gene is TRBJ2-7, the V gene TRBV28; D gene ambiguous. This CDR3 comprises 11 residues. Germline CDR1 MDHEN, CDR2 SYDVKM. CDR3 in DNA: TGTACCAGCAGTCTAACCTACGAGCAGTACTTC. This translates into CTSSLTYEQYF.

This clonotype was observed many times. The rearrangement links TRBV7-9 to TRBJ2-5; D unresolved. Trimming shortened V by 5 bases and J by 2 bases, and 15 bases separated the two germline ends. The CDR3 spans 15 residues. Germline V CDR1 and CDR2: SEHNR, FQNEAQ (reference sequence). In nucleotides, the CDR3 is TGTGCCAGCAGCCCGCCCCCGGCCGTGCAAGAGACCCAGTACTTC. Translation gives CASSPPPAVQETQYF.

This sequence joins TRBV12-3 or TRBV12-4 and TRBJ1-1; D possibly corresponds to TRBD1 (5 bases). V was trimmed by 7 bases and J by 1 base, leaving 13 bases between them. The CDR3 is 14 residues long. CDR3 sequence: CASTIRGPNTEAFF. The CDR3 nucleotides read TGTGCCAGCACCATCCGGGGACCGAACACTGAAGCTTTCTTT.

In its sample, this clonotype was seen a few times. The V gene is TRBV20-1, the J gene TRBJ1-2; D may be TRBD1 (6 bases). V gave up 5 bases and J gave up 6 bases, with 13 bases separating them. CDR3 length: 12 amino acids. Germline loops: CDR1 DFQATT, CDR2 SNEGSKA (reference sequence). The CDR3 spells CSALGGVDGYTF. As DNA, the CDR3 is TGCAGTGCTTTAGGGGGAGTTGATGGCTACACCTTC.

This clonotype was seen repeatedly, ten times or more. The chain couples TRBV29-1 to TRBJ2-5; D is possibly TRBD1 (6 bases). The V gene's germline CDR1 is SQVTM and CDR2 ANQGSEA. The CDR3 length is 14 residues. The V end lost 0 bases, the J end lost 4 bases, and 12 bases lay between the germline ends. CDR3: CSVEDRGQRETQYF. The CDR3, as DNA: TGCAGCGTTGAAGATCGAGGACAGCGAGAGACCCAGTACTTC.

This clonotype was seen repeatedly, ten times or more. The chain employs TRBV12-3 or TRBV12-4 and TRBJ1-5; 9 bases map to TRBD1. V gave up 5 bases and J gave up 2 bases; unmatched junction bases: 16. The CDR3 loop spans 19 amino acids. The CDR3 DNA sequence: TGTGCCAGCAGTCCCGAAACCGGGACAGGGCAGTTTCGCAATCAGCCCCAGCATTTT. Amino acid sequence: CASSPETGTGQFRNQPQHF.

This clonotype was counted only a few times. The J gene is TRBJ1-1, the V gene TRBV12-3 or TRBV12-4, with 11 positions matching TRBD1. The CDR3 has 18 amino acids. V dropped 0 bases and J dropped 5; count of bases not matched to a gene: 11. The CDR3 here is CASSLALGQGDYETEAFF. CDR3 nucleotides: TGTGCCAGCAGTTTAGCCCTGGGACAGGGGGATTATGAAACTGAAGCTTTCTTT.